This T cell receptor (beta chain) was found in a study of read filtering for tumor transcriptome and immune sequencing. This clonotype was seen ten or more times. Antigen unknown. With V trimmed by 5 bases and J by 3 bases, 9 bases remained unmatched. Germline lookup yields CDR1 MGHRA and CDR2 YSYEKL. CDR3 size: 16 residues. Study results and caveats: Single-read clonotypes: roughly 80% of IR-seq clonotypes (around 3.5% of reads), 60% to 75% of RNA-seq clonotypes (around 48% of reads). RNA-seq captured clonotypes less deeply and reliably than IR-seq.

From about 400 ng of RNA, a library with molecular barcoded alpha/delta and beta/gamma adaptors was made. TCRdb re-called the reads with MiXCR, one entry per CDR3 protein. Of roughly 130,000 distinct CDR3 sequences listed, over 10% were seen once; the top ten hold about 10%. At the time of active disease, bone marrow was collected from every patient. This sequence was found in a donor aged 40 or older with multiple myeloma. The chain couples TRBV4-1 to TRBJ2-3; 9 nucleotides agree with TRBD1. The specimen sequenced was a population of CD138-negative cells sorted from bone marrow. The CDR3: CASSGGTGSGTDTQYF. The CDR3 DNA reads TGCGCCAGCAGCGGGGGGACAGGGAGTGGAACAGATACGCAGTATTTT.